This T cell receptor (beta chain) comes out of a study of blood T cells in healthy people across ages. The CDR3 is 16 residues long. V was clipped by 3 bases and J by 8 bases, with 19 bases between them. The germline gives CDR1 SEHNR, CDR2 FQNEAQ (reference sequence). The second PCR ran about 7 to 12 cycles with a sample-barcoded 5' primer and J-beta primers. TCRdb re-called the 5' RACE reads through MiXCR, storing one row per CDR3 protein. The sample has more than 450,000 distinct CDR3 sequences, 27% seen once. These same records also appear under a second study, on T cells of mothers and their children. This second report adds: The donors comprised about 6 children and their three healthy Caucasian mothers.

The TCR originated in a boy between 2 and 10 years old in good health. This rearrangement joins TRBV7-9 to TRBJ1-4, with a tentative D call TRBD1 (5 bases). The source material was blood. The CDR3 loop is CASSFTHGQGVEKLFF. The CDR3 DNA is TGTGCCAGCAGCTTTACCCACGGCCAGGGCGTGGAAAAACTGTTTTTT.